The sequence of this T cell receptor beta chain was determined in a study of cytomegalovirus exposure and HLA in healthy donors (dated by TCRdb to about 2017). Regarding the complete study: According to a later analysis, one platform produced both the 120 validation repertoires and the roughly 650 repertoires of the first cohort. The study was designed to test whether signatures of past pathogen exposure could be identified by cataloging public T cell receptors. A separate validation cohort of about 110 different subjects was used in addition to the approximately 670-subject first cohort. To predict cytomegalovirus infection status, the study brought together high-throughput TCR immunosequencing, statistical association of individual TCRs with disease status, and machine learning.

The donors were included in the validation cohort of approximately 130 subjects, a group kept apart from the roughly 700-subject first cohort. Concerning this clone: Its binding antigen is unknown. There are no base qualities to consult, and no much larger clone falls within one base.

Libraries were built with the immunoSEQ multiplex PCR assay. The study's own analysis went as follows. A statistical classification framework was built to diagnose cytomegalovirus status from the catalog of TCR beta chain sequences. This immuneACCESS table, as held by TCRdb, lists in-frame sequences with V and J called but not all clones. Of the missing ones, under half trace to an unresolved V gene in checked studies; the others have no known cause. V, J and clone size reflect that table, while D and trimming were determined from the DNA. Present in this sample are around 350,000 clones, roughly 85% of which were seen just once. The ten largest account for approximately 0.86% of the sample. The CDR3 runs 14 amino acids, cysteine and phenylalanine included. Only the CDR3 DNA is retained, 42 bases long and in frame from the first base. Unmatched junction bases come to 5, with V trimmed by 4 bases and J by 3 bases. CDR1 and CDR2 are drawn from the germline V gene: SGHRS, YFSETQ.

Here is what the overall study found, with its caveats: A later analysis lacked HLA typing for the validation cohort, so it scored co-occurrence in that cohort across all 110 or so repertoires. Most TCR sequences were observed very rarely across donors, whereas some public TCRs were present in many individuals. Subsequent analysis determined that TCRs grouped into clusters in the first cohort also showed a tendency toward co-occurrence across the 130 or so validation repertoires, and approximately 94% of cluster scores exceeded 0. The study gave a list of about 160 TCR beta chains associated with cytomegalovirus. It was suggested by the authors that the approach could potentially be generalized to other disease states and immunological phenotypes. A few of the identified cytomegalovirus-associated TCR beta chains were confirmed in vitro to be specific for cytomegalovirus antigens. In both the original and validation cohorts, the classifier was reported to diagnose cytomegalovirus status with high specificity and sensitivity.

This sequence originates from a woman under 30 in good health and CMV-seronegative. The sequenced material came from PBMCs. The rearrangement combines TRBV5-1 with TRBJ2-5; TRBD2 lines up with 8 middle nucleotides. At the DNA level, the sequence is TGCGCCAGCAGCCCTAGCGGGCCTAAAGAGACCCAGTACTTC. Its product reads: CASSPSGPKETQYF.